The rows below give T cell receptor beta chains drawn from one sample of a study of T cells after yellow fever vaccination. TCRdb reanalysed the 5' RACE reads using MiXCR and keeps one entry per CDR3 protein. The top ten clones hold around 0.49% of a sample with 200,000 to 300,000 distinct CDR3 sequences, roughly 13% of them seen once. This specimen was CD4+ T cells sorted from PBMCs, taken 45 days after the yellow fever booster vaccination. The receptors here all came from a man younger than 40 who received the YFV17D yellow fever vaccine. The CDR3 runs from the conserved cysteine through the conserved F or W. Fields, in order: V gene, D gene, clone size, J gene, CDR3 DNA, CDR3 protein. A D gene is named only where the DNA matches it firmly. The size field is filled for only some rows; it gives once, few, many or a size class.

TRBV12-3/TRBV12-4	-	-	TRBJ2-7	TGTGCCAGCAGTTTAGGCGGGCAGTACGAGCAGTACTTC	CASSLGGQYEQYF
TRBV29-1	TRBD2	few	TRBJ2-7	TGCAGCGTTGGAGATAGCGGGATAATCTACGAGCAGTACTTC	CSVGDSGIIYEQYF
TRBV28	TRBD1	few	TRBJ2-1	TGTGCCAGCAGTTCCCCAGGACAGGGGGCCCACAATGAGCAGTTCTTC	CASSSPGQGAHNEQFF
TRBV7-6	-	many	TRBJ2-1	TGTGCCAGCAGTTTACTAGTGCCCAATGAGCAGTTCTTC	CASSLLVPNEQFF
TRBV5-1	-	many	TRBJ2-3	TGCGCCAGCAGCTTTAATGTATTGCCAGATACGCAGTATTTT	CASSFNVLPDTQYF
TRBV6-1	-	-	TRBJ1-5	TGTGCCAGCAGTAGCCAGAGCAATCAGCCCCAGCATTTT	CASSSQSNQPQHF
TRBV5-5	-	-	TRBJ1-6	TGTGCCAGCAGCTTGGGGGGGCTGGATTCACCCCTCCACTTT	CASSLGGLDSPLHF
TRBV7-2	TRBD1	-	TRBJ1-2	TGTGCCAGCAGCTTAAACAGGGGAAGTGGCTACACCTTC	CASSLNRGSGYTF
TRBV7-2	TRBD2	many	TRBJ2-5	TGTGCCAGCAGCTTAACGGGGGGAGAGACCCAGTACTTC	CASSLTGGETQYF
TRBV5-1	TRBD2	few	TRBJ2-5	TGCGCCAGCAGCGAACTAGCGGGTAAAGAGACCCAGTACTTC	CASSELAGKETQYF
TRBV7-9	TRBD2	few	TRBJ2-7	TGTGCCAGCAGCAGTCTACCGGTCCAGCGGGGGATCTACGAGCAGTACTTC	CASSSLPVQRGIYEQYF
TRBV7-2	TRBD2	-	TRBJ2-3	TGTGCCAGCCGACTAGCCGAACCATATACGCAGTATTTT	CASRLAEPYTQYF
TRBV15	TRBD2	few	TRBJ2-1	TGTGCCACCAGCAGAGCGGGGGGAGTGGAAGAGTTCTTC	CATSRAGGVEEFF
TRBV5-1	TRBD1	few	TRBJ1-2	TGCGCCAGCAGCGCCGCGGGACAGTATGGCTACACCTTC	CASSAAGQYGYTF
TRBV14	-	few	TRBJ2-5	TGTGCCAGCAGCCAAGCCCTGACAGGATTCAGGGCCCAGTACTTC	CASSQALTGFRAQYF
TRBV29-1	-	many	TRBJ1-3	TGCAGCGTTGAAGAACCAAACTCTGGAAACACCATATATTTT	CSVEEPNSGNTIYF
TRBV5-1	-	few	TRBJ2-1	TGCGCCAGCAGCTTAGGTAGGCAAAGTGAGCAGTTCTTC	CASSLGRQSEQFF
TRBV7-9	-	-	TRBJ2-1	TGTGCCAGCAGCTTCGGGGGCGCCTTCTACAATGAGCAGTTCTTC	CASSFGGAFYNEQFF
TRBV20-1	-	-	TRBJ1-5	TGCAGTGCTAGCCGGGGCAATCAGCCCCAGCATTTT	CSASRGNQPQHF
TRBV29-1	TRBD1	few	TRBJ1-5	TGCAGCGTCATCTTCTCACAGGGGATCAATCAGCCCCAGCATTTT	CSVIFSQGINQPQHF
TRBV29-1	TRBD1	many	TRBJ2-7	TGCAGCGTTGGAAGGGGGCTCAACTACGAGCAGTACTTC	CSVGRGLNYEQYF
TRBV3-1	TRBD1	-	TRBJ1-1	TGTGCCATCAGTCCGCGCGGGGGGACAGGCGTCGGTCCAAGGGAAGCTTTCTTT	CAISPRGGTGVGPREAFF
TRBV20-1	TRBD2	few	TRBJ2-2	TGCAGTGCTAGCCCCGGACTAGCGGGAACCGGGGAGCTGTTTTTT	CSASPGLAGTGELFF
TRBV7-2	-	few	TRBJ2-2	TGTGCCAGCAGCTTAAGGTCGTCAGGGTCGGCCGGGGAGCTGTTTTTT	CASSLRSSGSAGELFF
TRBV4-3	-	many	TRBJ2-7	TGCGCCAGCAGCCAGTGGGAAGCCTACGAGCAGTACTTC	CASSQWEAYEQYF
TRBV7-9	TRBD1	few	TRBJ2-7	TGTGCCAGCAGCTCCGACAGGGGTGACCCGGGCGAGCAGTACTTC	CASSSDRGDPGEQYF
TRBV5-6	-	few	TRBJ1-1	TGTGCCAGCAGCCCAATAGGGAACACTGAAGCTTTCTTT	CASSPIGNTEAFF
TRBV4-3	-	few	TRBJ1-1	TGCGCCAGCAGCCCAGATTCGGTAGCTAGCACTGAAGCTTTCTTT	CASSPDSVASTEAFF
TRBV27	TRBD1	few	TRBJ2-7	TGTGCCAGCAGCCCAGGTCGGGGCACAGGGGGCCCCTACGAGCAGTACTTC	CASSPGRGTGGPYEQYF
TRBV3-1	TRBD2	-	TRBJ2-1	TGTGCCAGCAGCCATTGGGGGTCTAGCGGTGGCGAGCAGTTCTTC	CASSHWGSSGGEQFF
TRBV20-1	TRBD2	few	TRBJ2-1	TGCAGTGCCCTTACACTAGCGGGCATAACCTACAATGAGCAGTTCTTC	CSALTLAGITYNEQFF
TRBV20-1	-	few	TRBJ2-7	TGCAGTGCTGGTCGTTCTCGCTCCTACGAGCAGTACTTC	CSAGRSRSYEQYF
TRBV12-3/TRBV12-4	-	many	TRBJ2-3	TGTGCCAGCAGCGGGGGACTGGCCCCTAGCACAGATACGCAGTATTTT	CASSGGLAPSTDTQYF
TRBV6-2/TRBV6-3	-	few	TRBJ1-5	TGTGCCAGCAGTCCCGTTGGCGGGCAGCCCCAGCATTTT	CASSPVGGQPQHF
TRBV7-2	-	few	TRBJ2-7	TGTGCCAGCAGCTCCGGACAGACCTCCTACGAGCAGTACTTC	CASSSGQTSYEQYF
TRBV28	TRBD2	few	TRBJ2-2	TGTGCCAGCCTAGCGGGGAACACCGGGGAGCTGTTTTTT	CASLAGNTGELFF
TRBV7-2	-	few	TRBJ2-1	TGTGCCAGCAGCCCGGCCCTGGTCTACAATGAGCAGTTCTTC	CASSPALVYNEQFF
TRBV2	-	-	TRBJ2-3	TGTGCCAGCACAGAGACGGCCGATACGCAGTATTTT	CASTETADTQYF
TRBV5-1	TRBD2	few	TRBJ2-1	TGCGCCAGCAGCGCCGTCGGGACTAAACCAAATGAGCAGTTCTTC	CASSAVGTKPNEQFF
TRBV25-1	-	few	TRBJ1-2	TGTGCCAGCAGTGAATATCAAGGGGGGAACTATGGCTACACCTTC	CASSEYQGGNYGYTF
TRBV12-5	-	many	TRBJ2-2	TGTGCTAGTCGTTATCTCCCCGGGGAGCTGTTTTTT	CASRYLPGELFF
TRBV4-3	-	once	TRBJ2-7	TGCGCCAGCAGCCAAGATGCTACTCCGACCCTTGGGACGAAGACCTACGAGCAGTACTTC	CASSQDATPTLGTKTYEQYF
TRBV5-1	-	-	TRBJ2-3	TGCGCCAGCAGCTTGCAGGGGTTCGCAGATACGCAGTATTTT	CASSLQGFADTQYF
TRBV5-1	TRBD1	-	TRBJ1-4	TGCGCCAGCAGCTTAGGGGACAGGGTAACTAATGAAAAACTGTTTTTT	CASSLGDRVTNEKLFF
TRBV7-6	-	few	TRBJ2-2	TGTGCCAGCAGCTCCGGGAAGCTAACCGGGGAGCTGTTTTTT	CASSSGKLTGELFF
TRBV4-3	-	few	TRBJ1-3	TGCGCCAGCAGCCAAGAGGAATCCTCTGGAAACACCATATATTTT	CASSQEESSGNTIYF
TRBV20-1	-	many	TRBJ2-5	TGCAGTGCCAGGACTTTACAAGAGACCCAGTACTTC	CSARTLQETQYF
TRBV9	TRBD2	-	TRBJ2-3	TGTGCCAGCAGCCGCCACGGGACTAGCGATGATACGCAGTATTTT	CASSRHGTSDDTQYF
TRBV5-1	-	few	TRBJ2-2	TGCGCCAGCAGCTCCGGGACATCGAACACCGGGGAGCTGTTTTTT	CASSSGTSNTGELFF
TRBV5-1	TRBD2	-	TRBJ2-2	TGCGCCAGCCAAATTGGTTCGGGACTAAACACCGGGGAGCTGTTTTTT	CASQIGSGLNTGELFF
TRBV5-1	TRBD2	few	TRBJ2-3	TGCGCCAGCAGCTGGTCGCCCGGACTAGCGGGATCAGATACGCAGTATTTT	CASSWSPGLAGSDTQYF
TRBV3-1	TRBD2	few	TRBJ2-1	TGTGCCAGCAGCCAAGCTGGACTAGCGGGAAGTTGGGAGCAGTTCTTC	CASSQAGLAGSWEQFF
TRBV7-2	-	few	TRBJ1-4	TGTGCCAGCAGCTTAGGCCCCCGCGGAGGGCTTCAAAAACTGTTTTTT	CASSLGPRGGLQKLFF
TRBV9	-	few	TRBJ1-2	TGTGCCAGCAGCGTAGGAAAGGAACGCGGCTACACCTTC	CASSVGKERGYTF
TRBV5-1	TRBD2	once	TRBJ2-1	TGCGCCAGCAGCACGAGCGGGGGGTCCTACAATGAGAAGTTCTTC	CASSTSGGSYNEKFF
TRBV7-8	-	few	TRBJ2-7	TGTGCCAGCAGCTCTGGGACCAGGGGCTACGAGCAGTACTTC	CASSSGTRGYEQYF
TRBV7-2	TRBD2	-	TRBJ2-7	TGTGCCAGCAGCTTAGTGGGGGGGGAGGGGAAGGAGCAGTACTTC	CASSLVGGEGKEQYF
TRBV24-1	-	-	TRBJ2-6	TGTGCCACCGCAGGGGGGGACGACGTCCTGACTTTC	CATAGGDDVLTF
TRBV12-3/TRBV12-4	TRBD1	few	TRBJ1-2	TGTGCCAGCAGAGGGGACAGCCACTATGGCTACACCTTC	CASRGDSHYGYTF